This T cell receptor (beta chain) was captured by sequencing in a study of cytomegalovirus exposure and HLA in healthy donors. Study-wide findings and caveats: In terms of immune exposure information, only CMV serostatus was available. The study put some 150 TCR beta chains on its list as cytomegalovirus-associated.

Concerning this clone: Its antigen is still unknown.

Primers: 60 Vbeta forward and 13 Jbeta reverse. Assay: immunoSEQ multiplex PCR; the TCRdb copy retains only in-frame clones and omits some. This sample has around 140,000 clones, with about 61% found just once. From germline, CDR1 is SGHKS and CDR2 YYEKEE (reference sequence). Trimming cost V 3 bases and J 4 bases, with 23 bases left between them. There are 18 residues in the CDR3. The sequence was collected from a male donor in good health and CMV-seronegative. The chain recombines TRBV5-5 with TRBJ2-1, with D possibly matching TRBD1 (5 bases). Specimen: PBMCs. The CDR3 DNA reads TGTGCCAGCAGCTCGATGTACTCAGGGTCCCAGGGATACAATGAGCAGTTCTTC. Translating it yields CASSSMYSGSQGYNEQFF.